The entry that follows covers one T cell receptor beta chain sequence. Its antigen is undetermined. The CDR3 spans 13 residues. The germline gives CDR1 LNHDA, CDR2 SQIVND (reference sequence). Trimming took 5 bases from V and 2 from J, leaving 4 bases between them. Produced via immunoSEQ multiplex PCR; TCRdb's table is partial and in-frame only. The sample consists of 1.6 million or so clones, roughly 96% of them appearing once. The data belong to a study of shared clonotypes between healthy human individuals. General study findings and limits: Memory subsets had estimated richness that was generally smaller than that of naive subsets.

This rearrangement joins TRBV19 to TRBJ2-6; D is uncertain. The sample consisted of naive CD4+ T cells sorted from blood. Subset defined: CD45RA+ positively selected. The sequence was collected from a man aged 25 to 40 in good health. The CDR3 nucleotides are TGTGCCAGTAGTTTGACTGGGGCCAACGTCCTGACTTTC. This gives the protein CASSLTGANVLTF. Variable domain in full (rest from reference TRBV19 and TRBJ2-6): DGGITQSPKYLFRKEGQNVTLSCEQNLNHDAMYWYRQDPGQGLRLIYYSQIVNDFQKGDIAEGYSVSREKKESFPLTVTSAQKNPTAFYLCASSLTGANVLTFGAGSRLTVL.